These 31 T cell receptor beta chains were all obtained from the same sample, sequenced in a study of blood T cell repertoires in COVID-19. TCRdb keeps only in-frame clones here, not all; method: immunoSEQ multiplex PCR. The sample has approximately 50,000 clones, about 80% seen once; the top ten hold roughly 25%. The sequencing input was peripheral blood. The receptors here all came from a man in his 70s with acute or convalescent COVID-19.

This clone was found a few times. V is TRBV7-2 and J is TRBJ2-7; 7 bases match TRBD2. V trimming: 5 bases; J trimming: 2 bases; junction bases outside the gene matches: 9. Germline CDR1 SGHTA, CDR2 FQGNSA. The CDR3 sequence is 15 residues long. The CDR3 region is CASSPSNAGAYEQYF. DNA for the CDR3: TGTGCCAGCAGCCCCAGCAACGCGGGAGCCTACGAGCAGTACTTC.

The J gene is TRBJ2-5, the V gene TRBV5-1; TRBD2 matches 9 bases. With 0 bases clipped from V and 5 bases from J, the junction kept 5 bases outside the gene matches. Per germline, CDR1 SGHRS and CDR2 YFSETQ. The CDR3 contains 15 residues. DNA for the CDR3: TGCGCCAGCAGCTTGGCTAGCGGGATAGGGGAGACCCAGTACTTC. It encodes CASSLASGIGETQYF.

The J gene is TRBJ1-2, the V gene TRBV19; the D gene is possibly TRBD1 (6 bases). The V gene lost 7 bases and the J gene lost 4 bases, with 19 bases spanning the gap. The CDR3 spans 15 residues. The germline V gene encodes CDR1 LNHDA and CDR2 SQIVND (reference sequence). The CDR3 DNA reads TGTGCCAGTACCGATCTGCAGGGGTCTGGCTATGGCTACACCTTC. Encoded protein: CASTDLQGSGYGYTF.

The J gene is TRBJ1-2, the V gene TRBV6-2 or TRBV6-3; D not resolved. The CDR3 extends over 17 amino acids. CDR1 and CDR2 (germline): MNHEY, SVGEGT. V dropped 2 bases and J dropped 3 bases, with 19 bases sitting between them. The CDR3 DNA follows: TGTGCCAGCAGTTACCGGGGTGTCTTGAGCTTGGACTATGGCTACACCTTC. Amino acids: CASSYRGVLSLDYGYTF.

The rearrangement uses TRBV11-2 and TRBJ2-1; 10 positions match TRBD2. The CDR3 has 15 amino acids. Germline CDR1 SGHAT, CDR2 FQNNGV. V trimming: 3 bases; J trimming: 2 bases; junction bases outside the gene matches: 1. For the CDR3, the DNA is TGTGCCAGCAGCTTTACTAGCGGGACCTACAATGAGCAGTTCTTC. Translated, it gives CASSFTSGTYNEQFF.

The table lists this clone with a few counts. This rearrangement joins TRBV4-1 to TRBJ2-2, with a possible D match to TRBD1 (5 bases). CDR1 MGHRA and CDR2 YSYEKL come from the germline V gene. The CDR3 runs to 14 residues. V was cut by 4 bases and J by 2 bases, with 8 bases left in between. CDR3 sequence (DNA): TGCGCCAGCAGCCTGGACACCAACACCGGGGAGCTGTTTTTT. This gives the protein CASSLDTNTGELFF.

The chain carries TRBV30 and TRBJ2-3, with D possibly being TRBD2 (5 bases). This CDR3 spans 18 amino acids. CDR1 is GTSNPN and CDR2 is SVGIG in the germline V gene (reference sequence). Trimming cost V 0 bases and J 0 bases, with 19 bases left between them. CDR3 amino acids: CAWSVFAGDHSSTDTQYF. CDR3 coding DNA: TGTGCCTGGAGTGTGTTTGCGGGTGACCATAGCAGCACAGATACGCAGTATTTT.

This clone has more than one count but fewer than ten. The chain joins TRBV9 to TRBJ2-1; 7 bases agree with TRBD2. Germline values: CDR1 SGDLS, CDR2 YYNGEE. The CDR3 has 16 residues. The J segment lost 6 bases and the V segment lost 3 bases, leaving 12 bases of the junction unmatched. DNA of the CDR3: TGTGCCAGCAGCGCTGTGGTGACTAGCCGGCCCAATGAGCAGTTCTTC. This codes for CASSAVVTSRPNEQFF.

The gene calls are TRBV5-6 and TRBJ1-1; the D is unclear. The V end was cut by 4 bases, the J end by 5 bases, with 15 bases between. The germline V gene has CDR1 SGHDT and CDR2 YYEEEE. There are 14 residues in the CDR3. The CDR3 loop is CASSHLTGITEAFF. The CDR3 region has the DNA TGTGCCAGCAGCCACCTAACGGGGATAACTGAAGCTTTCTTT.

V usage is TRBV7-2 and J usage is TRBJ2-5, with D uncertain. The CDR3 consists of 16 residues. The germline V gene has CDR1 SGHTA and CDR2 FQGNSA. Trimming pared 0 bases from V and 2 bases from J, leaving 13 bases between. In DNA form, the CDR3 reads TGTGCCAGCAGCTTAGCATTGGTGGGCCGGCAAGAGACCCAGTACTTC. Translation gives CASSLALVGRQETQYF.

V is TRBV28 and J is TRBJ1-2; 7 bases line up with TRBD1. Trimming took 5 bases from V and 4 from J; bases not matched to a gene: 16. This CDR3 region has 17 residues. Germline assignment: CDR1 MDHEN and CDR2 SYDVKM. The CDR3 DNA follows: TGTGCCAGCAGTGGGGAAACGGGACAGAAATACTTCTATGGCTACACCTTC. Protein sequence: CASSGETGQKYFYGYTF.

This clone was observed once. Other DNA sequences of this sample code for an identical CDR3. This rearrangement joins TRBV9 to TRBJ2-3, with 10 bases identical to TRBD2. Germline trimming cut 2 bases from V and 6 bases from J; bases unmatched to any gene: 3. The CDR3 length is 14 residues. Germline loops: CDR1 SGDLS, CDR2 YYNGEE. The CDR3 here is CASSVGTSADTQYF. CDR3 bases: TGTGCCAGCAGCGTCGGGACTAGCGCGGATACGCAGTATTTT.

The V gene is TRBV11-2, the J gene TRBJ2-1, with 10 bases identical to TRBD2. V was clipped by 0 bases and J by 6 bases; unmatched bases: 2. Germline V lookup: CDR1 SGHAT, CDR2 FQNNGV. The CDR3 is made up of 15 amino acids. The CDR3 sequence is CASSLDSSGSNEQFF. The CDR3, as DNA: TGTGCCAGCAGCTTAGATTCTAGCGGGAGCAATGAGCAGTTCTTC.

The chain links TRBV18 to TRBJ1-1; 8 bases line up with TRBD1. The CDR3 runs 15 residues. V trimming: 6 bases; J trimming: 1 base; junction bases outside the gene matches: 7. Germline values: CDR1 KGHSH, CDR2 LQKENI. CDR3 amino acids: CASSIGTGGNTEAFF. Here the CDR3 DNA reads TGTGCCAGCTCTATCGGGACAGGCGGGAACACTGAAGCTTTCTTT. Drawing the rest from reference TRBV18 and TRBJ1-1, the complete variable domain is NAGVMQNPRHLVRRRGQEARLRCSPMKGHSHVYWYRQLPEEGLKFMVYLQKENIIDESGMPKERFSAEFPKEGPSILRIQQVVRGDSAAYFCASSIGTGGNTEAFFGQGTRLTVV.

The V gene is TRBV27, the J gene TRBJ2-3; D is ambiguous. V was trimmed by 2 bases and J by 4 bases, leaving 13 bases between them. The germline V gene has CDR1 MNHEY and CDR2 SMNVEV (reference sequence). The CDR3 sequence is 15 residues long. The CDR3: CASSLSPVRSDTQYF. CDR3 nucleotide sequence: TGTGCCAGCAGTTTAAGTCCAGTTCGTTCAGATACGCAGTATTTT.

This clone was observed once. V is TRBV4-3 and J is TRBJ1-1, with no clear D. Trimming removed 3 bases from V and 1 base from J, with 12 bases in between. Germline CDR1 is LGHNA and CDR2 is YSLEER. There are 15 residues in the CDR3. This CDR3 reads CASSHLIGGNTEAFF. As DNA, the CDR3 is TGCGCCAGCAGCCACCTGATAGGCGGGAACACTGAAGCTTTCTTT.

The chain joins TRBV30 to TRBJ1-1; a weak D match, TRBD1 (5 bases). There are 14 residues in the CDR3. Trimming left V 4 bases short and J 1 base short, with 13 bases between. Germline lookup yields CDR1 GTSNPN and CDR2 SVGIG (reference sequence). CDR3 loop: CAWNRGGSNTEAFF. As DNA, the CDR3 is TGTGCCTGGAATCGCGGGGGTTCGAACACTGAAGCTTTCTTT.

This clone showed up just a few times. V gene TRBV19 combines with J gene TRBJ1-6; 7 bases are shared with TRBD1. The CDR3 is made up of 14 amino acids. Germline V CDR1 and CDR2: LNHDA, SQIVND (reference sequence). With V trimmed by 2 bases and J by 9 bases, 4 bases remained unmatched. CDR3 in amino acids: CASSIQGEGSPLHF. The CDR3 bases are TGTGCCAGTAGTATACAGGGGGAAGGTTCACCCCTCCACTTT. Full variable domain (rest looked up from reference TRBV19 and TRBJ1-6): DGGITQSPKYLFRKEGQNVTLSCEQNLNHDAMYWYRQDPGQGLRLIYYSQIVNDFQKGDIAEGYSVSREKKESFPLTVTSAQKNPTAFYLCASSIQGEGSPLHFGNGTRLTVT.

Worth noting for this clone: The junction departs from the called germline gene at one end, perhaps through a read error. V is TRBV18 and J is TRBJ2-1, with D hard to call. The CDR3 is 11 residues long. CDR1 is KGHSH and CDR2 is LQKENI in the germline V gene. The CDR3 nucleotides are TGTGCCAGCTCACCCTACGATGAGCAGTTCTTC. It encodes CASSPYDEQFF.

In its sample, this clone was seen once. The chain joins TRBV5-5 to TRBJ2-4, with 9 positions matching TRBD2. V lost 4 bases and J lost 0; bases outside the gene matches: 5. Germline V gene data show CDR1 as SGHKS and CDR2 as YYEKEE (reference sequence). This CDR3 is built from 16 residues. The CDR3 region is CASSTLAGIAKNIQYF. CDR3 sequence (DNA): TGTGCCAGCAGCACCCTAGCGGGGATAGCCAAAAACATTCAGTACTTC.

The V and J genes are TRBV7-6 and TRBJ2-7; D is uncertain. The germline V gene encodes CDR1 SGHVS and CDR2 FNYEAQ. This CDR3 has 9 amino acids. The V end was cut by 9 bases, the J end by 6 bases, with 6 bases between. CDR3 nucleotides: TGTGCCAGGAGTAGCGAGCAGTACTTC. This codes for CARSSEQYF.

V usage is TRBV7-2 and J usage is TRBJ1-6; 7 nucleotides align to TRBD1. Germline CDR1 is SGHTA and CDR2 is FQGNSA. The ends lost 3 bases at V and 5 bases at J; junction bases unmatched: 1. This CDR3 has 14 residues. Here the CDR3 reads CASSLGQNNSPLHF. For the CDR3, the DNA is TGTGCCAGCAGCTTGGGACAGAATAATTCACCCCTCCACTTT.

This clone was seen a few times. The rearrangement joins TRBV27 to TRBJ2-7; 11 nucleotides match TRBD1. This CDR3 has 15 amino acids. The V segment lost 6 bases and the J segment 3 bases; nucleotides outside the gene matches: 7. Germline CDR1 MNHEY, CDR2 SMNVEV (reference sequence). CDR3 protein: CASSLTGTGGYEQYF. The CDR3 DNA is TGTGCCAGCAGCCTAACCGGGACAGGGGGCTACGAGCAGTACTTC.

The chain is built from TRBV3-1 (or the pseudogene TRBV3-2) and TRBJ1-2; TRBD1 is a possible D gene (5 bases). Germline V gene data show CDR1 as LGHDT and CDR2 as YNNKEL (reference sequence). There are 15 residues in the CDR3. V was clipped by 0 bases and J by 3 bases, with 11 bases between them. The CDR3, as DNA: TGTGCCAGCAGCCAAGATCTGGCGGGGGACTATGGCTACACCTTC. Its translation: CASSQDLAGDYGYTF.

The rearrangement uses TRBV5-1 and TRBJ2-5; D possibly corresponds to TRBD1 (5 bases). V lost 0 bases to trimming and J lost 1 base, with 10 bases between them. Per germline, CDR1 SGHRS and CDR2 YFSETQ. The CDR3 totals 15 residues. CDR3 nucleotides: TGCGCCAGCAGCTTGGGACAGAACTTCCAAGAGACCCAGTACTTC. Its protein is CASSLGQNFQETQYF.

The gene calls are TRBV29-1 and TRBJ1-2; a weak D match, TRBD1 (6 bases). The CDR3 runs to 15 residues. Germline CDR1 and CDR2: SQVTM and ANQGSEA. Deletions cut 4 bases from V and 4 bases from J, with 19 bases between. In DNA form, the CDR3 reads TGCAGCGTTGTATTTCAGGGGCCCCATAGCTATGGCTACACCTTC. Residues: CSVVFQGPHSYGYTF.

The rearrangement links TRBV11-1 to TRBJ2-7, with D hard to call. V lost 1 base to trimming and J lost 0 bases, with 7 bases between them. Germline values: CDR1 SGHAT, CDR2 FQDESV (reference sequence). This CDR3 spans 14 amino acids. The CDR3 protein is CASSLGGGSYEQYF. CDR3 nucleotides: TGTGCCAGCAGCTTAGGCGGCGGCTCCTACGAGCAGTACTTC.

On this clone itself: One end of the junction is discordant with germline, which a read error may explain. V gene TRBV7-9 combines with J gene TRBJ1-1, with no clear D. The germline CDR1 and CDR2 sequences are SEHNR and FQNEAQ (reference sequence). The CDR3 totals 12 residues. The CDR3 reads CASSPRSSSRGF. CDR3 in DNA: TGTGCCAGCAGCCCCCGTAGTAGTTCCCGTGGCTTT.

The CDR3 DNA sequence: TGTGCCAGCAGAGTAGAGACAGGGATTTCAGATACGCAGTATTTT. This codes for CASRVETGISDTQYF. V gene TRBV6-5 combines with J gene TRBJ2-3, with 7 bases that match TRBD1. Germline loops: CDR1 MNHEY, CDR2 SVGAGI. This CDR3 region has 15 residues. V shed 6 bases, J shed 4 bases, and the junction held 10 bases outside the gene matches.

The chain employs TRBV3-1 (or the pseudogene TRBV3-2) and TRBJ2-3, with 9 bases matching TRBD1. V lost 4 bases, J lost 2 bases, and 7 bases stayed unmatched. Germline-derived CDR1 and CDR2 are LGHDT and YNNKEL (reference sequence). This CDR3 contains 16 residues. This CDR3 reads CASSPGTGNPTDTQYF. The CDR3 DNA reads as TGTGCCAGCAGCCCCGGGACAGGGAATCCCACAGATACGCAGTATTTT.

The rearrangement joins TRBV19 to TRBJ1-2, with a tentative D call TRBD1 (5 bases). Germline V CDR1 and CDR2: LNHDA, SQIVND (reference sequence). The germline V and J ends were trimmed by 7 bases and 8 bases, with 17 bases remaining between them. This CDR3 region has 13 residues. The CDR3 protein is CASTFGTSGGYTF. The CDR3 DNA reads TGTGCCAGTACCTTTGGGACTTCGGGCGGCTACACCTTC.